This T cell receptor (beta chain) was recorded in a study of T cells after yellow fever vaccination. A universal primer site and UMIs were added as TCR cDNA was made by 5'RACE template switching. TCRdb reanalysed the 5' RACE reads using MiXCR and keeps one entry per CDR3 protein. The data contain some 500,000 distinct CDR3 sequences, about 14% of them singletons. CDR1 and CDR2 (germline): SNHLY, FYNNEI. V shed 3 bases and J shed 9 bases, with 12 bases lying between them. The CDR3 is 13 amino acids. This clonotype was picked up many times. The chain is built from TRBV2 and TRBJ1-5, with D maybe TRBD1 (5 bases). This receptor was identified in a man aged 30-40 years who received the YFV17D yellow fever vaccine. This specimen was PBMCs, taken on the day of the yellow fever booster vaccination. CDR3 residues: CASSDPGLRPQHF. The CDR3 nucleotides are TGTGCCAGCAGTGATCCGGGGCTGCGGCCCCAGCATTTT.